This TCR beta chain was profiled in a study of blood T cell repertoires in COVID-19. Germline V gene lookup returns CDR1 SGHAT and CDR2 FQNNGV. V dropped 5 bases and J dropped 1 base, with 11 bases sitting between them. The CDR3 length is 14 residues. Clones were sequenced by immunoSEQ multiplex PCR, and TCRdb holds only the in-frame ones, with some missing. The sample has some 200,000 clones, 84% seen once. The chain employs TRBV11-2 and TRBJ1-1; D not resolved. The sample taken for sequencing was PBMCs or T cells enriched from blood (not recorded which). The TCR originated in a middle-aged man who had recovered from COVID-19. The CDR3 DNA is TGTGCCAGCAGCCCATCAGGATCGAACACTGAAGCTTTCTTT. It translates to CASSPSGSNTEAFF.